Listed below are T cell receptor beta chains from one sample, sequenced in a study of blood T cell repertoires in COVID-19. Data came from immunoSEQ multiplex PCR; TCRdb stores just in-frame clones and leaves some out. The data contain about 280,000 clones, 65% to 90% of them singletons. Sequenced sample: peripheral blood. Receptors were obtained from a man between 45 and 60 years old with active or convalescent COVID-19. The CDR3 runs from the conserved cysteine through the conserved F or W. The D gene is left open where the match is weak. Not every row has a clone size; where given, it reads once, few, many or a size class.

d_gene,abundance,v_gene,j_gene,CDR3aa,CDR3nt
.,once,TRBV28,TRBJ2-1,CASSFRGRTSGGYNEQFF,TGTGCCAGCAGTTTTCGGGGTCGCACCAGCGGCGGATACAATGAGCAGTTCTTC
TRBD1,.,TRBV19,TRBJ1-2,CASTHQGTGPLYGYTF,TGTGCCAGTACCCATCAGGGGACAGGCCCACTCTATGGCTACACCTTC
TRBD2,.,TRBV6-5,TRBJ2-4,CASSRVASGRNIQYF,TGTGCCAGCAGTAGGGTGGCTAGCGGGAGAAACATTCAGTACTTC
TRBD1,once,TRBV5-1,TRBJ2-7,CASSISSGTGAHEQYF,TGCGCCAGCAGCATCTCATCCGGGACAGGGGCCCACGAGCAGTACTTC
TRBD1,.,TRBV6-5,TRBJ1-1,CASTKTGGEGAFF,TGTGCCAGCACCAAAACAGGGGGCGAAGGAGCTTTCTTT
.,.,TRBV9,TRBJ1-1,CASSVDRNTEAFF,TGTGCCAGCAGCGTCGACAGAAACACTGAAGCTTTCTTT
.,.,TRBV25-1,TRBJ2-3,CASSDSSDLHGTQYF,TGTGCCAGCAGTGATTCCTCCGACTTACACGGGACGCAGTATTTT
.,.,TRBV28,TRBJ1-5,CASIPGVNQPQHF,TGTGCCAGCATCCCGGGGGTCAATCAGCCCCAGCATTTT
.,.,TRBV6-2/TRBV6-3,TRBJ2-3,CASSYARDTQYF,TGTGCCAGCAGTTACGCGCGGGATACGCAGTATTTT
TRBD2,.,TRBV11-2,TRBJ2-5,CASSLAAGGSETQYF,TGTGCCAGCAGCTTAGCAGCGGGAGGTTCGGAGACCCAGTACTTC
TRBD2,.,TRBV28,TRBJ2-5,CASSYGRSGRASPTPQETQYF,TGTGCCAGCAGTTATGGCAGGTCCGGGAGGGCCTCTCCTACCCCTCAAGAGACCCAGTACTTC
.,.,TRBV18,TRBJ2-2,CASSPPVDGELFF,TGTGCCAGCTCACCACCGGTAGACGGGGAGCTGTTTTTT
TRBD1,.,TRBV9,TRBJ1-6,CASSVGQGGNSPLHF,TGTGCCAGCAGCGTAGGACAGGGTGGAAATTCACCCCTCCACTTT
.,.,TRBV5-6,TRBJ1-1,CASSFTRDTEAFF,TGTGCCAGCAGCTTTACTAGGGACACTGAAGCTTTCTTT
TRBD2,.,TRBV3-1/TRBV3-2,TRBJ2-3,CASSATGRSASGLTDTQYF,TGTGCCAGCAGCGCAACGGGGCGGTCGGCTAGCGGGCTCACAGATACGCAGTATTTT
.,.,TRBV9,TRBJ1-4,CASSPTNLQDEKLFF,TGTGCCAGCAGCCCGACCAACCTTCAGGATGAAAAACTGTTTTTT
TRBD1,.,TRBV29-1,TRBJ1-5,CSVATGTNQPQHF,TGCAGCGTGGCGACAGGGACGAATCAGCCCCAGCATTTT
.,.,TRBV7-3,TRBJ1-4,CASSPPSGLRGEKLFF,TGTGCCAGCAGCCCCCCCTCGGGCCTTCGGGGTGAAAAACTGTTTTTT
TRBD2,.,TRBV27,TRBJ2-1,CASSLRLAGVAQFF,TGTGCCAGCAGTCTGAGACTAGCGGGAGTGGCGCAGTTCTTC
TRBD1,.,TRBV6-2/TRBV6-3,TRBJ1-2,CASSRGQGYGYTF,TGTGCCAGCAGTCGGGGACAGGGCTATGGCTACACCTTC
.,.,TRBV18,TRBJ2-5,CASSPGFQETQYF,TGTGCCAGCTCACCGGGCTTCCAAGAGACCCAGTACTTC
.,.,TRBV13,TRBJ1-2,CASSARAGGASYGYTF,TGTGCCAGCAGCGCGCGTGCCGGGGGTGCCTCTTATGGCTACACCTTC
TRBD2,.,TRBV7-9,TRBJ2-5,CASSLGLAVETQYF,TGTGCCAGCAGCTTAGGACTAGCTGTTGAGACCCAGTACTTC
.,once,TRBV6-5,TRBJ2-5,CATTEETQYF,TGTGCCACCACGGAAGAGACCCAGTACTTC
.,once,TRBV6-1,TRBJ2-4,CASSEYGGGSLAKNIQYF,TGTGCCAGCAGTGAATATGGAGGGGGCAGTCTAGCCAAAAACATTCAGTACTTC
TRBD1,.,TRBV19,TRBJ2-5,CASSHLQGPFQETQYF,TGTGCCAGTAGCCACCTACAGGGGCCGTTCCAAGAGACCCAGTACTTC
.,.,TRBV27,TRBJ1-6,CASSLSTGPRGSPLHF,TGTGCCAGCAGTTTATCTACGGGCCCCCGGGGTTCACCCCTCCACTTT
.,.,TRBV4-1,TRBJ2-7,CASSQDPPDSSYEQYF,TGCGCCAGCAGCCAAGACCCCCCGGACAGCTCCTACGAGCAGTACTTC
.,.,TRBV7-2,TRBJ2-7,CASSFVTGTYEQYF,TGTGCCAGCAGCTTCGTTACCGGGACCTACGAGCAGTACTTC
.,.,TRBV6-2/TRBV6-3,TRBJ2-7,CASSWLGARSYEQYF,TGTGCCAGCAGCTGGCTAGGGGCGCGCTCCTACGAGCAGTACTTC
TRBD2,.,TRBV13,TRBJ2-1,CASSSTPLAGGSSYNEQFF,TGTGCCAGCAGCTCCACCCCCCTAGCGGGAGGTTCCTCCTACAATGAGCAGTTCTTC
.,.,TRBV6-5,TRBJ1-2,CASSLGGGDGYTF,TGTGCCAGCAGTTTAGGGGGGGGCGATGGCTACACCTTC
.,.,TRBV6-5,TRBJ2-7,CASRRIGGGGEQYF,TGTGCCAGCAGGCGGATTGGGGGAGGAGGGGAGCAGTACTTC
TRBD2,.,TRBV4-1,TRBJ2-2,CASSQPIIAGEAGELFF,TGCGCCAGCAGCCAACCTATAATAGCGGGAGAAGCCGGGGAGCTGTTTTTT
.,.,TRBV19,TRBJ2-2,CASSATGRSGTGELFF,TGTGCCAGTAGTGCCACCGGACGGTCGGGGACCGGGGAGCTGTTTTTT
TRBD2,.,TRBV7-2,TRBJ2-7,CASSPTSGNAHEQYF,TGTGCCAGCAGCCCGACTAGCGGGAACGCCCACGAGCAGTACTTC
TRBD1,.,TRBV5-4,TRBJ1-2,CASSLKPGQTFYGYTF,TGTGCCAGCAGCTTGAAACCGGGACAGACTTTTTATGGCTACACCTTC
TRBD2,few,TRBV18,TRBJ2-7,CASSRAGEAPRDEQYF,TGTGCCAGCTCACGGGCGGGGGAAGCCCCCCGTGATGAGCAGTACTTC
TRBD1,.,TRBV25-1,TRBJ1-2,CARSERTGGGYGYTF,TGTGCCCGCAGTGAGCGGACAGGGGGGGGGTATGGCTACACCTTC
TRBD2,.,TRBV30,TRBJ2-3,CAWSSPASGRGYSTDTQYF,TGTGCCTGGAGTTCTCCCGCTAGCGGGAGGGGCTATAGCACAGATACGCAGTATTTT
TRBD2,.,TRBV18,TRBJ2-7,CASSPISGGQHEQYF,TGTGCCAGCTCACCAATTAGCGGGGGCCAGCACGAGCAGTACTTC
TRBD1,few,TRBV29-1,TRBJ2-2,CSVGTGGNTGELFF,TGCAGCGTCGGGACAGGGGGGAACACCGGGGAGCTGTTTTTT
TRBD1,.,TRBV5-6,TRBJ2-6,CASSLTGGTSGANVLTF,TGTGCCAGCAGTCTGACAGGGGGGACTTCAGGGGCCAACGTCCTGACTTTC
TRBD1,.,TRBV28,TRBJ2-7,CASSFSQGAREQYF,TGTGCCAGCAGTTTCAGTCAGGGGGCTCGAGAGCAGTACTTC
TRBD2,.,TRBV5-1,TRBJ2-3,CASSPGGGGPADTQYF,TGCGCCAGCAGCCCCGGGGGGGGAGGGCCAGCAGATACGCAGTATTTT
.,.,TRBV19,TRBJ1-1,CASSRAREVITEAFF,TGTGCCAGTAGTCGCGCTAGGGAGGTCATCACTGAAGCTTTCTTT
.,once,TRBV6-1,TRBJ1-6,CASSERGALHF,TGTGCCAGCAGTGAACGAGGAGCCCTCCACTTT
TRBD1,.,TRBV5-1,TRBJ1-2,CASSPGQGAGGYTF,TGCGCCAGCAGCCCCGGACAGGGGGCTGGAGGCTACACCTTC
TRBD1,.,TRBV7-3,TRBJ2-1,CASSFRDRGRNEQFF,TGTGCCAGCAGCTTCCGGGACAGGGGCAGGAATGAGCAGTTCTTC
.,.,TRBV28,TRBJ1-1,CASSVGGIGTEAFF,TGTGCCAGCAGTGTAGGGGGAATAGGGACTGAAGCTTTCTTT
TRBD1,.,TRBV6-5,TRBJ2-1,CASSLRQGRGNEQFF,TGTGCCAGCAGTCTTCGACAGGGTAGGGGGAATGAGCAGTTCTTC
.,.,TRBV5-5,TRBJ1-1,CASSQTGMNTEAFF,TGTGCCAGCAGCCAGACAGGAATGAACACTGAAGCTTTCTTT
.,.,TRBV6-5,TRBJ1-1,CASSKTVNTEAFF,TGTGCCAGCAGTAAAACAGTGAACACTGAAGCTTTCTTT
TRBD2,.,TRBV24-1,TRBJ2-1,CATSDRTSTNEQFF,TGTGCCACCAGTGACCGGACTAGCACCAATGAGCAGTTCTTC
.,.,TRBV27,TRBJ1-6,CASSLYGGEGEDSPLHF,TGTGCCAGCAGTTTATACGGAGGAGAGGGCGAGGATTCACCCCTCCACTTT
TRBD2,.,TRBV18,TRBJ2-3,CASSPESTSGSNTDTQYF,TGTGCCAGCTCACCTGAGAGTACTAGCGGGAGTAACACAGATACGCAGTATTTT
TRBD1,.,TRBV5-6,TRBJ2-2,CASSFDTGVLAGELFF,TGTGCCAGCAGCTTTGACACAGGGGTTTTGGCCGGGGAGCTGTTTTTT
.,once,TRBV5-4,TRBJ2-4,CASSQPEIAKNIQYF,TGTGCCAGCAGCCAGCCGGAGATAGCCAAAAACATTCAGTACTTC
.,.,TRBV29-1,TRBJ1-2,CSVEEFSSGYTF,TGCAGCGTTGAAGAATTCTCGTCGGGCTACACCTTC